This TCR beta chain was found in a study of identifying expanded T cells in peripheral blood. TCRdb's table, derived via immunoSEQ multiplex PCR, lists solely in-frame clones and lacks some. Here the sample spans about 85,000 clones, approximately 89% being singletons. Germline CDR1 and CDR2: MNHEY and SVGAGI. The CDR3 length is 14 residues. Trimming shortened V by 0 bases and J by 1 base, and 4 bases separated the two germline ends. This sequence joins TRBV6-5 and TRBJ1-5; D remains ambiguous. The sample taken for sequencing was blood. The TCR sequence derives from a person aged 18 to 75 in good health. CDR3 protein: CASSYSWSNQPQHF. The CDR3 coding sequence is TGTGCCAGCAGTTACTCGTGGAGCAATCAGCCCCAGCATTTT.